These 17 T cell receptor beta chains were sequenced from one sample in a study of cytomegalovirus exposure and HLA in healthy donors. This PCR relied on a set of 60 Vbeta primers and 13 Jbeta primers. Repertoires were generated with immunoSEQ multiplex PCR, while TCRdb's copy carries only in-frame clones and drops some. The sample lists about 160,000 clones, 81% occurring once. Sequenced: PBMCs. Every receptor here comes from a woman aged 45 to 65 in good health and CMV-seronegative.

The chain is built from TRBV5-1 and TRBJ1-5; TRBD1 is a possible D gene (5 bases). Trimming stripped 4 bases from V and 3 bases from J, with 8 bases between. Per the germline V gene, CDR1 is SGHRS and CDR2 is YFSETQ. This CDR3 has 13 amino acids. CDR3 sequence reads: CASSPGINQPQHF. CDR3 in DNA: TGCGCCAGCAGCCCAGGGATCAATCAGCCCCAGCATTTT.

The chain is built from TRBV7-9 and TRBJ2-7; D may be TRBD2 (6 bases). CDR1 SEHNR and CDR2 FQNEAQ come from the germline V gene (reference sequence). The CDR3 runs to 14 residues. Trimming cost V 2 bases and J 7 bases, with 15 bases left between them. CDR3 sequence: CASSLKERAAEQYF. CDR3 bases: TGTGCCAGCAGCTTAAAGGAGCGGGCGGCGGAGCAGTACTTC.

This clone turned up a few times. The chain employs TRBV27 and TRBJ2-7; possible D gene TRBD1, 5 bases. Looked up from germline, CDR1 is MNHEY and CDR2 is SMNVEV (reference sequence). Trimming took 10 bases from V and 3 from J, leaving 16 bases between them. The CDR3 covers 13 residues. CDR3 residues: CAISRQGDYEQYF. CDR3 DNA sequence: TGTGCCATCTCTCGGCAGGGCGACTACGAGCAGTACTTC.

The chain employs TRBV10-2 and TRBJ2-7; perhaps TRBD1 as D (6 bases). With 7 bases removed from V and 2 bases from J, the gap between germline ends came to 24 bases. The CDR3 is 17 residues long. Germline CDR1 WSHSY, CDR2 SAAADI. CDR3 DNA: TGCGCCAGCATCTCGACTCATTCAGACAGGAAAGCCTACGAGCAGTACTTC. This translates into CASISTHSDRKAYEQYF.

This clone was found once. The junction departs from the called germline gene at one end, perhaps through a read error. The chain couples TRBV13 to TRBJ1-2; D not certain. Germline CDR1 reads PRHDT; CDR2 reads FYEKMQ (reference sequence). This CDR3 region has 17 residues. CDR3: CASSVGIGKRGNYGYTF. In DNA form, the CDR3 reads TGTGCCAGCAGCGTAGGGATTGGAAAACGGGGTAACTATGGCTACACCTTC.

V and J are TRBV11-2 and TRBJ2-2, with 10 bases matching TRBD1. Germline lookup yields CDR1 SGHAT and CDR2 FQNNGV. Trimming at V came to 5 bases and at J to 3 bases, leaving 3 bases not matched to a gene. There are 15 residues in the CDR3. CDR3: CASSRQGADTGELFF. The CDR3 region has the DNA TGTGCCAGCAGCAGACAGGGGGCGGACACCGGGGAGCTGTTTTTT.

This clone appeared once. The chain couples TRBV28 to TRBJ1-5; 10 bases fit TRBD1. Germline values: CDR1 MDHEN, CDR2 SYDVKM. The CDR3 runs 15 residues. V lost 5 bases and J lost 6; bases outside the gene matches: 7. For the CDR3, the DNA is TGTGCCAGCAGTCCCTTCGGGACAGGGGCTCAGCCCCAGCATTTT. Its translation is CASSPFGTGAQPQHF.

This clone has just a few counts. The rearrangement uses TRBV15 and TRBJ2-1; the match to TRBD2 covers 7 bases. The CDR3 loop spans 15 amino acids. The junction had 5 bases not matched to a gene; V was cut back by 2 bases and J by 4 bases. Germline V lookup: CDR1 LNHNV, CDR2 YYDKDF (reference sequence). The CDR3 region is CATSRSGTKYNEQFF. CDR3 in DNA: TGTGCCACCAGCAGATCCGGGACTAAGTACAATGAGCAGTTCTTC.

The chain joins TRBV7-2 to TRBJ1-5; possibly TRBD1 for D (5 bases). Germline V gene data show CDR1 as SGHTA and CDR2 as FQGNSA. The CDR3 totals 17 residues. V dropped 3 bases and J dropped 0 bases, with 15 bases sitting between them. The CDR3 loop reads CASSFIASGISNQPQHF. CDR3 coding DNA: TGTGCCAGCAGCTTTATAGCCTCAGGGATTAGCAATCAGCCCCAGCATTTT.

The table lists this clone with a count of one. This rearrangement joins TRBV7-3 to TRBJ2-7, with TRBD1 identical over 9 bases. CDR3 length: 17 residues. Germline V gives CDR1 SGHTA, CDR2 FQGTGA. V lost 2 bases to trimming and J lost 2 bases; unmatched junction nucleotides: 10. The CDR3 reads CASSLPSGQGCTYEQYF. In DNA, the CDR3 is TGTGCCAGCAGCTTACCCTCCGGACAGGGGTGCACCTACGAGCAGTACTTC.

This clone was seen more than once but under ten times. The genes are TRBV5-1 and TRBJ2-6, with 8 bases identical to TRBD1. After removal of 0 bases from V and 2 bases from J, the junction contained 4 bases not matched to a gene. This CDR3 is built from 17 residues. The germline CDR1 and CDR2 sequences are SGHRS and YFSETQ. The CDR3: CASSLAATGAGANVLTF. In DNA form, the CDR3 reads TGCGCCAGCAGCTTGGCCGCGACAGGGGCTGGGGCCAACGTCCTGACTTTC.

The rearrangement uses TRBV5-1 and TRBJ2-5; 9 positions agree with TRBD1. The assigned J gene may be wrong: the sequence end matches TRBJ2-7 better. The CDR3 extends over 16 amino acids. The germline gives CDR1 SGHRS, CDR2 YFSETQ. CDR3 nucleotide sequence: TGCGCCAGCAGCTCCGCCGGGGACAGGGTCGTACACGAGCAGTACTTC. It translates to CASSSAGDRVVHEQYF.

The rearrangement links TRBV10-1 to TRBJ2-1; a possible D gene is TRBD2 (5 bases). Germline CDR1 and CDR2: WNHNN and SYGVQD (reference sequence). Trimming took 3 bases from V and 0 from J, leaving 24 bases between them. This CDR3 has 20 residues. CDR3 region: CASSDVTGYPTTSSYNEQFF. CDR3 nucleotides: TGCGCCAGCAGTGATGTCACGGGGTACCCAACCACGAGCTCCTACAATGAGCAGTTCTTC.

The chain has TRBV5-1 and TRBJ1-1; no definite D call. Deletions cut 6 bases from V and 1 base from J, with 13 bases between. The germline gives CDR1 SGHRS, CDR2 YFSETQ. The CDR3 has 14 residues. The CDR3 spells CASTAFEANTEAFF. CDR3 nucleotide sequence: TGCGCCAGCACCGCCTTCGAAGCGAACACTGAAGCTTTCTTT.

V is TRBV5-1 and J is TRBJ2-7; 12 nucleotides agree with TRBD2. This CDR3 spans 15 amino acids. CDR1 SGHRS and CDR2 YFSETQ come from the germline V gene. The J segment lost 5 bases and the V segment lost 5 bases, leaving 8 bases of the junction unmatched. CDR3 residues: CASSPTSGRSNEQYF. The CDR3 DNA reads as TGCGCCAGCAGTCCAACTAGCGGGAGGTCCAACGAGCAGTACTTC.

The chain joins TRBV4-3 to TRBJ1-6; TRBD1 might be the D (6 bases). Germline V CDR1 and CDR2: LGHNA, YSLEER. V was pared by 4 bases and J by 7 bases, with 17 bases between. This CDR3 has 16 amino acids. The CDR3 reads CASSLEAGASNSPLHF. In DNA, the CDR3 is TGCGCCAGCAGCCTAGAGGCAGGGGCATCGAATTCACCCCTCCACTTT.

This clone was observed a handful of times. This rearrangement joins TRBV19 to TRBJ2-1; 9 nucleotides line up with TRBD2. Unmatched junction bases numbered 9, after V lost 2 bases and J lost 10 bases. Germline assignment: CDR1 LNHDA and CDR2 SQIVND (reference sequence). CDR3 length: 15 amino acids. The CDR3 protein is CASSIWAGGPSEQFF. The DNA for the CDR3 is TGTGCCAGTAGTATATGGGCGGGGGGGCCATCCGAGCAGTTCTTC.